This TCR beta chain was captured in a study of cytomegalovirus exposure and HLA in healthy donors. Study conclusions and caveats: Most of the CMV-associated TCR beta chains (in a later analysis) appeared to be HLA-restricted. A likely sequencing artifact accounted for one observed cluster of highly shared sequence variants. Some V segments, TRBV6-2 and TRBV6-3 among them, were indistinguishable and were therefore excluded. TCR beta chains associated with HLA were, in a later analysis, more clonally expanded than equally common others.

Points on this clone: Antigen: not known.

J lost 4 bases, V lost 0 bases, and 6 bases had no gene match. The germline V gene has CDR1 SGHKS and CDR2 YYEKEE (reference sequence). The CDR3 extends over 15 amino acids. PCR employed 60 Vbeta and 13 Jbeta primers. TCRdb's table, derived via immunoSEQ multiplex PCR, lists solely in-frame clones and lacks some. The table records about 91,000 clones, 64% of them present only once. The sequenced sample consisted of PBMCs. The clonotype originates from a human donor in good health. This chain uses TRBV5-5 with TRBJ2-7; 8 bases are shared with TRBD1. CDR3 in amino acids: CASSLVQGVGYEQYF. The CDR3 DNA reads as TGTGCCAGCAGCTTGGTACAGGGGGTCGGTTACGAGCAGTACTTC.